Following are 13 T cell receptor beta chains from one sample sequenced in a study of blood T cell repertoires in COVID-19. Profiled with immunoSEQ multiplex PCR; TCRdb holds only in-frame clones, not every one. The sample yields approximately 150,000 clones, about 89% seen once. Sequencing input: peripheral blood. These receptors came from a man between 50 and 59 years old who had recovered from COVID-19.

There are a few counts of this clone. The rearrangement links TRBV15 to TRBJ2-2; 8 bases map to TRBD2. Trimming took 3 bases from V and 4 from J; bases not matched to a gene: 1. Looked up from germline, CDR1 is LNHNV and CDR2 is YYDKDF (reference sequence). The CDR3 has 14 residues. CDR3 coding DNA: TGTGCCACCAGCAGCGGGGGGGCCACCGGGGAGCTGTTTTTT. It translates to CATSSGGATGELFF.

The CDR3 nucleotides are TGTGCCAGCTCACTAGCTCGGATAGGGGAAAACTACGAGCAGTACTTC. It translates to CASSLARIGENYEQYF. V usage is TRBV18 and J usage is TRBJ2-7; weak D call: TRBD1 (5 bases). CDR1 is KGHSH and CDR2 is LQKENI in the germline V gene. CDR3 size: 16 residues. With 4 bases removed from V and 3 bases from J, the gap between germline ends came to 19 bases.

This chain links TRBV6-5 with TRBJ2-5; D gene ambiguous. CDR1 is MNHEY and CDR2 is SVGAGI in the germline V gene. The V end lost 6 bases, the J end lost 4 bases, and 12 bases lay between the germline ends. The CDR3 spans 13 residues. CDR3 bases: TGTGCCAGCAGCGCACTCTCCCCAGAGACCCAGTACTTC. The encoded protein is CASSALSPETQYF.

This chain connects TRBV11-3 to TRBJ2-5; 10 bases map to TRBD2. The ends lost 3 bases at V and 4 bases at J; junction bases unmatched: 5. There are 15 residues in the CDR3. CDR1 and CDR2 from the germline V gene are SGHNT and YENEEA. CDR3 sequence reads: CASSFSGGYGETQYF. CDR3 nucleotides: TGTGCCAGCAGCTTTAGCGGGGGGTATGGAGAGACCCAGTACTTC.

Here the CDR3 reads CASSPQTGTNEKLFF. The CDR3 DNA sequence: TGTGCCAGCAGCCCGCAGACGGGAACTAATGAAAAACTGTTTTTT. This rearrangement joins TRBV7-2 to TRBJ1-4; D is undetermined. Trimming removed 5 bases at V and 1 base at J, with 11 bases between. CDR3 length: 15 residues. Germline CDR1 and CDR2: SGHTA and FQGNSA. The full variable domain, rest sourced from reference TRBV7-2 and TRBJ1-4, is GAGVSQSPSNKVTEKGKDVELRCDPISGHTALYWYRQSLGQGLEFLIYFQGNSAPDKSGLPSDRFSAERTGGSVSTLTIQRTQQEDSAVYLCASSPQTGTNEKLFFGSGTQLSVL.

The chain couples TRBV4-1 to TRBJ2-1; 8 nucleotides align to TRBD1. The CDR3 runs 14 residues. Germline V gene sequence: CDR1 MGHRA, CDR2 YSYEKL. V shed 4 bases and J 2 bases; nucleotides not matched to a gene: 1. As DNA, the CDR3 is TGCGCCAGCAGCCCGGACAGGGCCTACAATGAGCAGTTCTTC. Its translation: CASSPDRAYNEQFF.

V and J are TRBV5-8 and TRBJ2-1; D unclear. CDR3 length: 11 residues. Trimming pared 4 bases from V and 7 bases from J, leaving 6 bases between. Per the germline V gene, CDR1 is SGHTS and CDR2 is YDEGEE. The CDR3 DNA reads TGTGCCAGCAGCCCTTATAATGAGCAGTTCTTC. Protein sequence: CASSPYNEQFF.

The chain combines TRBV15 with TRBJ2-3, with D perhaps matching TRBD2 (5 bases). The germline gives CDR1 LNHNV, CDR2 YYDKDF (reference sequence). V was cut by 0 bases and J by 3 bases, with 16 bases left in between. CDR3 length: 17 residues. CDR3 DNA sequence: TGTGCCACCAGCAGAGATCTAAGGGAGATACTTACAGATACGCAGTATTTT. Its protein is CATSRDLREILTDTQYF.

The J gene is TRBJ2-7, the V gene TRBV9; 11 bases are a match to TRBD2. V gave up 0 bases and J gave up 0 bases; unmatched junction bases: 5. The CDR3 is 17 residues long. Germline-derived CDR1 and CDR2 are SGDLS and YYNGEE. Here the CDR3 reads CASSVGGSGGASYEQYF. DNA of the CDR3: TGTGCCAGCAGCGTAGGAGGTAGCGGGGGGGCCTCCTACGAGCAGTACTTC.

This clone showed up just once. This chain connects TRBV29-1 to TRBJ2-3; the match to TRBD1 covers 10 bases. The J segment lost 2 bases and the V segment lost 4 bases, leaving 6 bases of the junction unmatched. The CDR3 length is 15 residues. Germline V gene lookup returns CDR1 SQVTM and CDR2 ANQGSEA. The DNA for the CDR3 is TGCAGCGTTGGAGGGACAGGGGCAAACACAGATACGCAGTATTTT. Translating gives CSVGGTGANTDTQYF.

The CDR3 sequence: CASSPPLAERAYEQYF. The DNA of the CDR3 is TGTGCCAGCAGCCCCCCCCTGGCAGAGAGGGCCTACGAGCAGTACTTC. V usage is TRBV7-8 and J usage is TRBJ2-7; D is possibly TRBD2 (5 bases). This CDR3 spans 16 amino acids. The ends were cut back, 5 bases at V and 2 bases at J, with 19 bases in the middle. Per the germline V gene, CDR1 is SGHVS and CDR2 is FQNEAQ.

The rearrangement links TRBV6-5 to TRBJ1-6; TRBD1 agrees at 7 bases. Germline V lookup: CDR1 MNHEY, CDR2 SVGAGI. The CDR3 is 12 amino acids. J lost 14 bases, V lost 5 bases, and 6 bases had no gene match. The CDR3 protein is CASSTTGDTLHF. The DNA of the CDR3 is TGTGCCAGCAGTACCACAGGGGATACCCTCCACTTT.

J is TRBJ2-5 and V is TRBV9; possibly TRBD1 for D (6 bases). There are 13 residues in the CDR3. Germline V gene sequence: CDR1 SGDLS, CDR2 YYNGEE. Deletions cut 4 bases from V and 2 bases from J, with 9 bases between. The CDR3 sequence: CASSPRGQETQYF. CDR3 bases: TGTGCCAGCAGCCCCAGGGGACAAGAGACCCAGTACTTC. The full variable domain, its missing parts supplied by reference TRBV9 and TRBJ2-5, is DSGVTQTPKHLITATGQRVTLRCSPRSGDLSVYWYQQSLDQGLQFLIQYYNGEERAKGNILERFSAQQFPDLHSELNLSSLELGDSALYFCASSPRGQETQYFGPGTRLLVL.